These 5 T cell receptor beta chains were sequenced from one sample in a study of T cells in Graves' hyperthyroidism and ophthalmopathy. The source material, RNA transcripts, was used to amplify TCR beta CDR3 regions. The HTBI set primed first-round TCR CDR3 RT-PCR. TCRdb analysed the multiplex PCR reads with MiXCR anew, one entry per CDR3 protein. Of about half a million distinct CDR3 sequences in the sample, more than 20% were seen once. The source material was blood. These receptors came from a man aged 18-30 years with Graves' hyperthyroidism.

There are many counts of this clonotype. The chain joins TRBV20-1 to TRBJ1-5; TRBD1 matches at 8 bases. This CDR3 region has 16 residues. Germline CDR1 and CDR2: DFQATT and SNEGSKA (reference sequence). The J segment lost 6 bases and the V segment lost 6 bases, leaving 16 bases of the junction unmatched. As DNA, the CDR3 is TGCAGTGCAGCCACCTACTGGGACAGGTTGGGTCAGCCCCAGCATTTT. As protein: CSAATYWDRLGQPQHF.

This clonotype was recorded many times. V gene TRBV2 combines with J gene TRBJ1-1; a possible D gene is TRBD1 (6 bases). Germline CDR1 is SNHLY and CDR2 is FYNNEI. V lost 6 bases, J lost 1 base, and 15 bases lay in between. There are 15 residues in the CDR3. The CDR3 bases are TGTGCCAGCAGATGGGGGGGGCGTTCGAACACTGAAGCTTTCTTT. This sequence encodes CASRWGGRSNTEAFF.

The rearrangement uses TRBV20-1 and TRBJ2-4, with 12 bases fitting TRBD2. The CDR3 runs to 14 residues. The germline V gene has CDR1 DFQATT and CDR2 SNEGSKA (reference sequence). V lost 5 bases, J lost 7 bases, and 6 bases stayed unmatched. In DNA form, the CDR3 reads TGCAGTGCTGTAAGACTAGCGGGAGTGAACATTCAGTACTTC. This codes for CSAVRLAGVNIQYF.

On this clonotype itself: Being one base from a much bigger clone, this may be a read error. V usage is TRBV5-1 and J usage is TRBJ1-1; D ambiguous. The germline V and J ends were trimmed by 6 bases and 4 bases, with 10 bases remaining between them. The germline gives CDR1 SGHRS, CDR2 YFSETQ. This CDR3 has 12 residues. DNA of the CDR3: TGCGCCAGCATCTGGGATGGCACTGAAGCTTTCTTT. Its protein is CASIWDGTEAFF.

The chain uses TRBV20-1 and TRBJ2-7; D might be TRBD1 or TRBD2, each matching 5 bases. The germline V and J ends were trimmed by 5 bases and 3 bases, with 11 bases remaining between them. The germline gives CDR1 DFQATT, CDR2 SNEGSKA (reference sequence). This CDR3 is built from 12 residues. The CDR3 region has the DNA TGCAGTGCTCCCGAGGGGAGCTACGAGCAGTACTTC. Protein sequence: CSAPEGSYEQYF.